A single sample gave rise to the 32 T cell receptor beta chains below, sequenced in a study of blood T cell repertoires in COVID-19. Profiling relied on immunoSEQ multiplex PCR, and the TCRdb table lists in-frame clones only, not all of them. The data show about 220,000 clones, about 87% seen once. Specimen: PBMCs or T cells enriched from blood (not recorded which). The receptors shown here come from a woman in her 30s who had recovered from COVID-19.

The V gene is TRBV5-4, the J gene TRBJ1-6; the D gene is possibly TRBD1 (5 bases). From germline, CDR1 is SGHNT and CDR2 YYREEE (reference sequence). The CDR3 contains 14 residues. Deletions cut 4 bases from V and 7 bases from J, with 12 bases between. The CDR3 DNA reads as TGTGCCAGCAGCCCACAGGTTGGGAATTCACCCCTCCACTTT. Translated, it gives CASSPQVGNSPLHF.

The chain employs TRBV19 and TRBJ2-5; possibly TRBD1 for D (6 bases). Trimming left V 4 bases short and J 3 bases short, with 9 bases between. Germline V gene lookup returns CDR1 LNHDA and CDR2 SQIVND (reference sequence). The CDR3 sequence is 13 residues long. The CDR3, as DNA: TGTGCCAGTAGTACCCACAGGGAAGAGACCCAGTACTTC. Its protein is CASSTHREETQYF.

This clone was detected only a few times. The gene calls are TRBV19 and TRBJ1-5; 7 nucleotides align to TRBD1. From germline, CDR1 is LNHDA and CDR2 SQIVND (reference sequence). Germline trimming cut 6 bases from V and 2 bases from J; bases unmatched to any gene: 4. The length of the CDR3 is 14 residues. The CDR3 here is CASSHRGGNQPQHF. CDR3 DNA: TGTGCCAGTAGCCACAGGGGAGGCAATCAGCCCCAGCATTTT.

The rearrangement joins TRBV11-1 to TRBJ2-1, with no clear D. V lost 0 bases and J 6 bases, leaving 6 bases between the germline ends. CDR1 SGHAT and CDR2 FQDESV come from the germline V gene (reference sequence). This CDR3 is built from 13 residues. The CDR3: CASSLASTNEQFF. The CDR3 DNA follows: TGTGCCAGCAGCTTAGCGAGCACCAATGAGCAGTTCTTC.

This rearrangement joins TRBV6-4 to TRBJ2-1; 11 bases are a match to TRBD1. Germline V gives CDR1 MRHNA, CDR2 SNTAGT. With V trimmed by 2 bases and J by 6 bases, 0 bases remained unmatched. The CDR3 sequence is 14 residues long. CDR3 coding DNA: TGTGCCAGCAGTGACGGGACAGGGGGCAATGAGCAGTTCTTC. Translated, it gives CASSDGTGGNEQFF.

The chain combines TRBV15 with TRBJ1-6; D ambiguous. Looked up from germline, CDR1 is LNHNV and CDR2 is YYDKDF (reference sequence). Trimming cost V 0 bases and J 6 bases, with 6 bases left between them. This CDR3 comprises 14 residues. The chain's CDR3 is CATSREGSNSPLHF. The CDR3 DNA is TGTGCCACCAGCAGAGAGGGGAGTAATTCACCCCTCCACTTT.

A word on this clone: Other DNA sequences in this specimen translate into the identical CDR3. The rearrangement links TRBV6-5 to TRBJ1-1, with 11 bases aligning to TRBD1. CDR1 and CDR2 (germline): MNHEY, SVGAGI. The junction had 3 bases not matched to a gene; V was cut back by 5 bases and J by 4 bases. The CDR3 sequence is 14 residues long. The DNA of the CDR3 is TGTGCCAGCAGTCGGACAGGGGGCATCACTGAAGCTTTCTTT. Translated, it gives CASSRTGGITEAFF.

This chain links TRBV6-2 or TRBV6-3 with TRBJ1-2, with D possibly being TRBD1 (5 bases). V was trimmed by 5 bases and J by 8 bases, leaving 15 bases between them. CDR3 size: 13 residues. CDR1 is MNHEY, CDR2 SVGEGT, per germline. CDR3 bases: TGTGCCAGCAGTAGGGGCCCGTCGACCGGCTACACCTTC. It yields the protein CASSRGPSTGYTF.

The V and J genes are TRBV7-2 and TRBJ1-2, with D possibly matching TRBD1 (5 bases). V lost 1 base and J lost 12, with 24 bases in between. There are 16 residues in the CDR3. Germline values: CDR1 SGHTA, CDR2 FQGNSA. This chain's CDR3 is CASSLVGPSRQGNNTF. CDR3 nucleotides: TGTGCCAGCAGCTTAGTAGGCCCTTCTCGGCAGGGTAACAACACCTTC. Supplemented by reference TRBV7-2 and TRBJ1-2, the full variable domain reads GAGVSQSPSNKVTEKGKDVELRCDPISGHTALYWYRQSLGQGLEFLIYFQGNSAPDKSGLPSDRFSAERTGGSVSTLTIQRTQQEDSAVYLCASSLVGPSRQGNNTFGSGTRLTVV.

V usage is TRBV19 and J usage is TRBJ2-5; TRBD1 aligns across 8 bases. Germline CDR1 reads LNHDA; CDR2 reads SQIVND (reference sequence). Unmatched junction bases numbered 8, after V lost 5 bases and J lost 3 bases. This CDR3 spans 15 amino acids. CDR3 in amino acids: CASSEAGTGEETQYF. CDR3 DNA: TGTGCCAGTAGTGAGGCCGGGACAGGAGAAGAGACCCAGTACTTC.

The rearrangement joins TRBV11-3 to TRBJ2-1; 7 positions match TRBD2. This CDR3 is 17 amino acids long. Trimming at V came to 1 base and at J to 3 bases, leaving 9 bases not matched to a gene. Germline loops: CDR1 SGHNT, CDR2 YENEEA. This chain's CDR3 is CASSLGDSSGHYNEQFF. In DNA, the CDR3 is TGTGCCAGCAGCTTAGGCGACTCTAGCGGACACTACAATGAGCAGTTCTTC.

CDR3 bases: TGTGCCAGCCGCCCGCTCCGTGTCCGAGACAGGGACTACGAGCAGTACTTC. The encoded protein is CASRPLRVRDRDYEQYF. The chain has TRBV11-2 and TRBJ2-7; 7 bases are shared with TRBD1. The germline V gene has CDR1 SGHAT and CDR2 FQNNGV. This CDR3 is built from 17 residues. The junction had 19 bases not matched to a gene; V was cut back by 8 bases and J by 3 bases.

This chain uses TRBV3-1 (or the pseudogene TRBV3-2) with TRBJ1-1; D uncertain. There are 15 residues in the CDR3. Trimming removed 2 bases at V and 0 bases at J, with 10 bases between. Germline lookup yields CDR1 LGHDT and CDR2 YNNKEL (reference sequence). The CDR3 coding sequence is TGTGCCAGCAGCCAATCCCCAGATCTGAACACTGAAGCTTTCTTT. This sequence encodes CASSQSPDLNTEAFF.

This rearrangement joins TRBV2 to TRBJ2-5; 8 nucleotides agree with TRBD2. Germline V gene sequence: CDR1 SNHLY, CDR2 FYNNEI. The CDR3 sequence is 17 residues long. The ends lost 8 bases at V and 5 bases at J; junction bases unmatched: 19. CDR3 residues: CASRNSVSWVAGETQYF. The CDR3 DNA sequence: TGTGCCAGCCGAAACTCCGTCAGTTGGGTAGCGGGGGAGACCCAGTACTTC. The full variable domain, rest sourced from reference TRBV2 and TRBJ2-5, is EPEVTQTPSHQVTQMGQEVILRCVPISNHLYFYWYRQILGQKVEFLVSFYNNEISEKSEIFDDQFSVERPDGSNFTLKIRSTKLEDSAMYFCASRNSVSWVAGETQYFGPGTRLLVL.

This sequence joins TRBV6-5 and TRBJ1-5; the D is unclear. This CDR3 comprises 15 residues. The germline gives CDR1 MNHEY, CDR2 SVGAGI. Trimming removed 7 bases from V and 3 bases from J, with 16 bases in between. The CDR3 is CASTGNGAVNQPQHF. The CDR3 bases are TGTGCCAGCACGGGAAACGGAGCCGTCAATCAGCCCCAGCATTTT.

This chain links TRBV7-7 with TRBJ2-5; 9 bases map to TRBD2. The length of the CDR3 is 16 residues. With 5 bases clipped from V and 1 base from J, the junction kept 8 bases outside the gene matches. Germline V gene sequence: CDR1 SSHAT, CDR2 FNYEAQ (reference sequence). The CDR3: CASSDSSGGLQETQYF. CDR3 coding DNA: TGTGCCAGCAGCGACAGTAGCGGGGGCCTCCAAGAGACCCAGTACTTC.

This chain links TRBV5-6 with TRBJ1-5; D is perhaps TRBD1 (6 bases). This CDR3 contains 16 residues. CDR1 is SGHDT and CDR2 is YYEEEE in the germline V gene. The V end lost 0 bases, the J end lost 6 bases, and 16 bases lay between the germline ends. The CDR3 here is CASSLDRAPSAQPQHF. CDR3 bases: TGTGCCAGCAGCTTGGACAGGGCTCCCTCAGCTCAGCCCCAGCATTTT. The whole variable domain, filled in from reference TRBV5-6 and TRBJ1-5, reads DAGVTQSPTHLIKTRGQQVTLRCSPKSGHDTVSWYQQALGQGPQFIFQYYEEEERQRGNFPDRFSGHQFPNYSSELNVNALLLGDSALYLCASSLDRAPSAQPQHFGDGTRLSIL.

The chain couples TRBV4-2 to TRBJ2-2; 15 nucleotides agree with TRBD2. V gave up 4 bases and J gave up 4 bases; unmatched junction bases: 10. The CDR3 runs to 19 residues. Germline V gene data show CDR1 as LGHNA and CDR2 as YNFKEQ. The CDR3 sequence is CASSPGGLAGGSVTGELFF. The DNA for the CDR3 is TGTGCCAGCAGCCCGGGAGGACTAGCGGGGGGGTCGGTCACCGGGGAGCTGTTTTTT.

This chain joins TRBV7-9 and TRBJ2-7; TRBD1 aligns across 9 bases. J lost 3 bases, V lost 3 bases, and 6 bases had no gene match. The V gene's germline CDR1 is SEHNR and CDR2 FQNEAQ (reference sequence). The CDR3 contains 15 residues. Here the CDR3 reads CASSFGDREGYEQYF. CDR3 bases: TGTGCCAGCAGCTTTGGGGACAGGGAAGGCTACGAGCAGTACTTC.

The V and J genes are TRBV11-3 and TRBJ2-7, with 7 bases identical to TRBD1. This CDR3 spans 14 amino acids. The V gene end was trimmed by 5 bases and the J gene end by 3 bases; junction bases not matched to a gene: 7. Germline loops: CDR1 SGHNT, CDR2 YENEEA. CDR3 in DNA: TGTGCCAGCAGCGCCGGGACAGATTACTACGAGCAGTACTTC. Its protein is CASSAGTDYYEQYF.

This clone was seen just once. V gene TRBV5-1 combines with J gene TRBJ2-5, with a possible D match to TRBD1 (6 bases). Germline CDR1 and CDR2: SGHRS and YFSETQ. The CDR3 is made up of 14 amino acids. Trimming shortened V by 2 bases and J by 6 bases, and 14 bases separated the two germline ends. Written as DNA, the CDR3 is TGCGCCAGCAGCTTTACAGGGTTCTTGCAGACCCAGTACTTC. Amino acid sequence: CASSFTGFLQTQYF. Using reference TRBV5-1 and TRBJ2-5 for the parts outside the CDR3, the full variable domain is KAGVTQTPRYLIKTRGQQVTLSCSPISGHRSVSWYQQTPGQGLQFLFEYFSETQRNKGNFPGRFSGRQFSNSRSEMNVSTLELGDSALYLCASSFTGFLQTQYFGPGTRLLVL.

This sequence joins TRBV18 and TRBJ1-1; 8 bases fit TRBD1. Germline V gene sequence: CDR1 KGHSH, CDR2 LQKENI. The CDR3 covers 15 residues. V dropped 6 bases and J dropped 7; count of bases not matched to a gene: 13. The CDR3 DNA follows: TGTGCCAGCTCGCACAAGACAGGGGAAGGTGGTGAAGCTTTCTTT. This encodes CASSHKTGEGGEAFF. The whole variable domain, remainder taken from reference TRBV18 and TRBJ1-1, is NAGVMQNPRHLVRRRGQEARLRCSPMKGHSHVYWYRQLPEEGLKFMVYLQKENIIDESGMPKERFSAEFPKEGPSILRIQQVVRGDSAAYFCASSHKTGEGGEAFFGQGTRLTVV.

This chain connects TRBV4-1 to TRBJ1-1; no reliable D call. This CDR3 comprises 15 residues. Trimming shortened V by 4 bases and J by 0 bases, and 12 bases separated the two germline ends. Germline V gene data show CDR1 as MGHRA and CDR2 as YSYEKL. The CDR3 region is CASSLPLGLNTEAFF. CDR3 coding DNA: TGCGCCAGCAGCCTTCCACTAGGACTGAACACTGAAGCTTTCTTT.

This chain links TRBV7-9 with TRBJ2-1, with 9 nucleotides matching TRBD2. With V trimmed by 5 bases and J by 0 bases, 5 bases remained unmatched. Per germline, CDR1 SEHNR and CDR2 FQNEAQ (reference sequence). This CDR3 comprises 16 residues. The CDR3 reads CASSTRAGGSYNEQFF. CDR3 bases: TGTGCCAGCAGCACCAGAGCGGGGGGCTCCTACAATGAGCAGTTCTTC.

CDR3 coding DNA: TGTGCCAGCAGCTTAGCTGGGCCTAATGACTACACCTTC. Its translation is CASSLAGPNDYTF. This sequence joins TRBV7-9 and TRBJ1-2; D not certain. Trimming stripped 0 bases from V and 10 bases from J, with 12 bases between. Germline loops: CDR1 SEHNR, CDR2 FQNEAQ (reference sequence). The CDR3 extends over 13 amino acids.

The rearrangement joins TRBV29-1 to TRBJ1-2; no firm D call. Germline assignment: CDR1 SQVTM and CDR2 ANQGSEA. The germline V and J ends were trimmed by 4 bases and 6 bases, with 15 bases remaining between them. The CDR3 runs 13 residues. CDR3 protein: CSVGRSFSHGYTF. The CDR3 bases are TGCAGCGTTGGCCGGAGTTTCTCCCATGGCTACACCTTC.

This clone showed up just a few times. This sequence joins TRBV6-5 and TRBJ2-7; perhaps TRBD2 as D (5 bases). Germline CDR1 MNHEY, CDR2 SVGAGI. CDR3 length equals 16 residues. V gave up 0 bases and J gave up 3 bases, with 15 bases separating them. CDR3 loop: CASSYSTGRNSYEQYF. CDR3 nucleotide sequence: TGTGCCAGCAGTTACTCGACGGGGAGAAACAGCTACGAGCAGTACTTC.

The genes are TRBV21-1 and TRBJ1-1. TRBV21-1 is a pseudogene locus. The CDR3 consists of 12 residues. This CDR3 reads CASKRGNTEAFF. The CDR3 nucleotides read TGTGCCAGCAAGCGGGGGAACACTGAAGCTTTCTTT.

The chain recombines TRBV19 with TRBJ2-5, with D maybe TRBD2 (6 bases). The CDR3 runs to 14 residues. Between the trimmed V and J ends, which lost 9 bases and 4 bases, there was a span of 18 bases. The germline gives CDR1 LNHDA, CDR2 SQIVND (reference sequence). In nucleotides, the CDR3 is TGTGCCAGCCGGGACTCCCGAAAGGGAGAGACCCAGTACTTC. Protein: CASRDSRKGETQYF.

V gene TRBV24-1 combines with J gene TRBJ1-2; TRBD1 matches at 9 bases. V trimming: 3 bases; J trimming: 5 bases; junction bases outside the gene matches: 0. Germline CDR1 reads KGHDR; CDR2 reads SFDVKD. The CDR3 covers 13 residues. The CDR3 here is CATSDGTGYGYTF. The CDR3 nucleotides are TGTGCCACCAGTGATGGGACAGGGTATGGCTACACCTTC.

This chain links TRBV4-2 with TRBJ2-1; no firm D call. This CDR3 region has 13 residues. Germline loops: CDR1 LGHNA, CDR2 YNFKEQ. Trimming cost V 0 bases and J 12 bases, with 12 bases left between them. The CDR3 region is CASSQDLGTGQFF. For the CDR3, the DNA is TGTGCCAGCAGCCAAGATCTAGGTACCGGGCAGTTCTTC.

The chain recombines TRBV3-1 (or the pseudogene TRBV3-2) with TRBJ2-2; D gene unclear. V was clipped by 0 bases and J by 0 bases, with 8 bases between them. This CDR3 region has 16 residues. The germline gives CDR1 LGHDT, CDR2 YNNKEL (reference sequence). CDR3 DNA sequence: TGTGCCAGCAGCCAAGATTTGGCGGCGAACACCGGGGAGCTGTTTTTT. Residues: CASSQDLAANTGELFF.